Listed below are T cell receptor beta chains from one sample, sequenced in a study of T cell repertoires in urothelial bladder cancer. Method: immunoSEQ multiplex PCR; TCRdb's copy keeps in-frame clones and lacks some. The sample includes around 2,500 clones, approximately 62% of them seen just once. Material: bladder tissue. The receptors here all came from a human donor with a benign inflammatory bladder lesion. CDR3s leave out the opening cysteine and the closing phenylalanine or tryptophan. Fields, in order: D gene, V gene, J gene, CDR3 protein. A D gene is named only where the DNA matches it firmly.

d_call: .
v_call: TRBV6-5
j_call: TRBJ2-2
cdr3_aa: ASSYWAQETGELF

d_call: TRBD1
v_call: TRBV5-4
j_call: TRBJ1-2
cdr3_aa: ASSSEGAAAYGYT

d_call: .
v_call: TRBV7-9
j_call: TRBJ1-5
cdr3_aa: ASSTRDSNQPQH

d_call: TRBD2
v_call: TRBV6-5
j_call: TRBJ2-3
cdr3_aa: ASSPSGTSTDTQY

d_call: TRBD2
v_call: TRBV5-1
j_call: TRBJ2-7
cdr3_aa: ASSLARPGGNHEQY

d_call: .
v_call: TRBV7-6
j_call: TRBJ2-1
cdr3_aa: ASSLAANEQF

d_call: TRBD2
v_call: TRBV5-1
j_call: TRBJ2-2
cdr3_aa: ASSFGLAGGRVTGELF

d_call: .
v_call: TRBV2
j_call: TRBJ1-4
cdr3_aa: ASSSGRVGEKLF

d_call: .
v_call: TRBV19
j_call: TRBJ1-1
cdr3_aa: ASSITARRSPRNTEAF

d_call: TRBD2
v_call: TRBV4-1
j_call: TRBJ2-7
cdr3_aa: ASSQQGGRTPYEQY

d_call: .
v_call: TRBV5-1
j_call: TRBJ2-6
cdr3_aa: ASSLDGRGGYGANVLT

d_call: .
v_call: TRBV5-5
j_call: TRBJ2-7
cdr3_aa: ASSNDYSYEQY

d_call: TRBD2
v_call: TRBV9
j_call: TRBJ2-5
cdr3_aa: ASSVGGGRAQETQY

d_call: .
v_call: TRBV30
j_call: TRBJ2-3
cdr3_aa: AWSRGTGPSTDTQY

d_call: TRBD1
v_call: TRBV18
j_call: TRBJ1-1
cdr3_aa: ASSPRGGGGNMNTEAF

d_call: TRBD1
v_call: TRBV7-2
j_call: TRBJ2-5
cdr3_aa: ASSLGQAETQY

d_call: TRBD2
v_call: TRBV2
j_call: TRBJ2-7
cdr3_aa: ASSWTSGDYEQY

d_call: .
v_call: TRBV6-6
j_call: TRBJ2-7
cdr3_aa: ASRQGPYEQY

d_call: .
v_call: TRBV29-1
j_call: TRBJ2-5
cdr3_aa: SVDLRGQETQY

d_call: .
v_call: TRBV10-1
j_call: TRBJ2-1
cdr3_aa: ASSESGLSNEQF

d_call: .
v_call: TRBV7-9
j_call: TRBJ1-4
cdr3_aa: ASSRENEKLF

d_call: TRBD1
v_call: TRBV5-6
j_call: TRBJ2-1
cdr3_aa: ASSVDRGNEQF

d_call: .
v_call: TRBV19
j_call: TRBJ1-2
cdr3_aa: ASSIEGVPSGYT

d_call: .
v_call: TRBV9
j_call: TRBJ1-1
cdr3_aa: ASSVVGLVGDEAF

d_call: TRBD2
v_call: TRBV4-1
j_call: TRBJ2-7
cdr3_aa: ASSRGLAYEQY

d_call: .
v_call: TRBV18
j_call: TRBJ1-5
cdr3_aa: ASSPTDQANQPQH

d_call: TRBD1
v_call: TRBV29-1
j_call: TRBJ1-1
cdr3_aa: SAAGTEVNTEAF

d_call: .
v_call: TRBV10-3
j_call: TRBJ2-2
cdr3_aa: AISASSGDTGELF

d_call: .
v_call: TRBV28
j_call: TRBJ1-4
cdr3_aa: ASSAGGSTNEKLF

d_call: TRBD1
v_call: TRBV19
j_call: TRBJ2-3
cdr3_aa: ASSPPGSQGDTQY

d_call: .
v_call: TRBV19
j_call: TRBJ2-5
cdr3_aa: ASSVTGKETQY

d_call: .
v_call: TRBV29-1
j_call: TRBJ1-2
cdr3_aa: SVVGGSGYT

d_call: .
v_call: TRBV5-1
j_call: TRBJ1-1
cdr3_aa: ASSLNRLEDGAF

d_call: TRBD2
v_call: TRBV7-2
j_call: TRBJ2-2
cdr3_aa: ASSLLAGATGELF

d_call: .
v_call: TRBV15
j_call: TRBJ2-5
cdr3_aa: ATSRDRGQETQY

d_call: .
v_call: TRBV5-5
j_call: TRBJ2-3
cdr3_aa: ASSSQGDTQY

d_call: .
v_call: TRBV2
j_call: TRBJ2-1
cdr3_aa: ASIPDGIYEQF

d_call: TRBD2
v_call: TRBV18
j_call: TRBJ2-7
cdr3_aa: ASSRLSGGGEEQY

d_call: .
v_call: TRBV5-1
j_call: TRBJ2-7
cdr3_aa: ASSLQGAYEQY

d_call: TRBD2
v_call: TRBV5-8
j_call: TRBJ2-3
cdr3_aa: ASRVGRTSGSTDTQY

d_call: .
v_call: TRBV15
j_call: TRBJ1-2
cdr3_aa: ATSRFEANYGYT